This TCR beta chain was recovered during a study of blood T cell repertoires in COVID-19. Looking at the study overall: Sample material is recorded as cDNA or gDNA derived from T cells, B-cell-depleted T cells, or PBMCs.

Enrollment of patients from Seattle took place during active infection, with longitudinal follow-up. This CDR3 spans 17 amino acids. Germline trimming cut 0 bases from V and 3 bases from J; bases unmatched to any gene: 10. In germline, CDR1 is MGHRA, CDR2 YSYEKL. Per the original methods: Amplification with reference gene primers provided the estimates of nucleated cell counts. The repertoire was sequenced with immunoSEQ multiplex PCR; TCRdb's copy has only in-frame clones and lacks some. Clonal size and the V and J genes are those of that table, whereas D and trimming came from the DNA. The table has hundreds of thousands of clones, about nine tenths seen once; the top ten hold around 6%.

Sequencing used peripheral blood. The receptor comes from a woman aged 50 to 60 with COVID-19, enrolled during active disease. The chain couples TRBV4-1 to TRBJ2-7, with 8 positions matching TRBD2. CDR3 DNA sequence: TGCGCCAGCAGCCAAGATAAAGAGCGGGGGAAATACTACGAGCAGTACTTC. Protein: CASSQDKERGKYYEQYF.